The subject of this entry is one TCR beta chain. Its antigen is not known. Trimming shortened V by 10 bases and J by 4 bases, and 19 bases separated the two germline ends. The CDR3 totals 14 residues. In TCRdb, the reads were re-called with MiXCR into one record per CDR3 protein. The sample lists hundreds of thousands of distinct CDR3 sequences, approximately 25% occurring once. This entry belongs to a study of T cell repertoires in cytomegalovirus infection. Turning to the study itself: It can be stated that public TCR beta signatures indicated CMV infection as well as a matching HLA type. General observations from the study: The ex vivo response was dominated by HLA-C-restricted CMV-specific TCR beta clonotypes. Summed public TCR beta family frequency identified CMV carriers bearing the relevant HLA.

Sequencing used CD8+ T cells from PBMCs. The sequence was collected from a human donor in good health (CMV status not recorded). Some clones in this sample may be carry-over from other donors' samples. The V call is TRBV12-3 or TRBV12-4, the J call TRBJ2-5; either TRBD1 or TRBD2 may fit D (5 bases each). CDR3 sequence reads: CAISLDGTRETQYF. Written as DNA, the CDR3 is TGTGCCATCTCTTTAGATGGGACGAGAGAGACCCAGTACTTC.